This T cell receptor (beta chain) was identified during a study of blood T cell repertoires in COVID-19. TCRdb keeps only in-frame clones here, not all; method: immunoSEQ multiplex PCR. The sample holds 120,000 or so clones; around four fifths are singletons and the top ten take 5.9%. Trimming took off 5 bases at V and 7 bases at J, with 9 bases between the two ends. In germline, CDR1 is SGHTA, CDR2 FQGNSA. This CDR3 is 11 amino acids long. This chain links TRBV7-2 with TRBJ2-7, with D perhaps TRBD1 (5 bases). Sequencing was performed on peripheral blood. The TCR comes from a man at least 80 years old with active or convalescent COVID-19. CDR3 sequence: CASSPTGEQYF. Written as DNA, the CDR3 is TGTGCCAGCAGCCCAACAGGAGAGCAGTACTTC. The whole variable domain, filled in from reference TRBV7-2 and TRBJ2-7, reads GAGVSQSPSNKVTEKGKDVELRCDPISGHTALYWYRQSLGQGLEFLIYFQGNSAPDKSGLPSDRFSAERTGGSVSTLTIQRTQQEDSAVYLCASSPTGEQYFGPGTRLTVT.